Listed here are 27 T cell receptor beta chains from one sample, sequenced in a study of blood T cell repertoires in COVID-19. Using immunoSEQ multiplex PCR, the repertoire was profiled, and TCRdb retains in-frame clones only, with some absent. Here the sample spans approximately 220,000 clones, 87% being singletons. Sequences were obtained from PBMCs or T cells enriched from blood (not recorded which). Receptor source: a woman aged 25 to 39 with acute COVID-19.

V is TRBV2 and J is TRBJ1-5; 7 bases align to TRBD1. The CDR3 sequence is 16 residues long. Looked up from germline, CDR1 is SNHLY and CDR2 is FYNNEI. The ends lost 7 bases at V and 4 bases at J; junction bases unmatched: 13. CDR3 protein: CASMVIGPRGNQPQHF. Here the CDR3 DNA reads TGTGCCAGCATGGTTATCGGCCCCAGGGGGAATCAGCCCCAGCATTTT.

The genes are TRBV4-3 and TRBJ2-2, with D possibly matching TRBD2 (6 bases). This CDR3 has 15 amino acids. From germline, CDR1 is LGHNA and CDR2 YSLEER. V was cut by 3 bases and J by 9 bases, with 17 bases left in between. This CDR3 is CASSQGGHGDRELFF. CDR3 sequence (DNA): TGCGCCAGCAGCCAGGGAGGTCACGGCGACCGGGAGCTGTTTTTT.

V usage is TRBV12-3 or TRBV12-4 and J usage is TRBJ1-1; D gene ambiguous. The CDR3 length is 12 residues. V was pared by 1 base and J by 9 bases, with 9 bases between. CDR3 sequence (DNA): TGTGCCAGCAGTTTAGTCCCCAGGAAAGCTTTCTTT. Translated, it gives CASSLVPRKAFF.

V usage is TRBV30 and J usage is TRBJ1-2; TRBD1 matches 8 bases. Trimming removed 3 bases from V and 3 bases from J; junction bases left unmatched: 3. Germline V lookup: CDR1 GTSNPN, CDR2 SVGIG (reference sequence). The CDR3 totals 13 residues. CDR3 sequence (DNA): TGTGCCTGGAGCCACAGGGGGGACTATGGCTACACCTTC. Translation gives CAWSHRGDYGYTF. Using reference TRBV30 and TRBJ1-2 for the parts outside the CDR3, the full variable domain is SQTIHQWPATLVQPVGSPLSLECTVEGTSNPNLYWYRQAAGRGLQLLFYSVGIGQISSEVPQNLSASRPQDRQFILSSKKLLLSDSGFYLCAWSHRGDYGYTFGSGTRLTVV.

This clone came up a few times. The V call is TRBV11-2, the J call TRBJ2-1, with no clear D. Trimming took 5 bases from V and 9 from J, leaving 11 bases between them. The CDR3 is 12 amino acids. Germline V lookup: CDR1 SGHAT, CDR2 FQNNGV. The CDR3 DNA reads TGTGCCAGCAGCCCCCAATACGGTGAGCAGTTCTTC. This sequence encodes CASSPQYGEQFF.

Written as DNA, the CDR3 is TGTGCCAGCAGCTTAGATGGGGGGACCTCCTACAATGAGCAGTTCTTC. Its translation: CASSLDGGTSYNEQFF. The chain combines TRBV7-2 with TRBJ2-1, with D tentatively TRBD2 (6 bases). Germline CDR1 and CDR2: SGHTA and FQGNSA. CDR3 size: 16 residues. Trimming took 1 base from V and 0 from J, leaving 10 bases between them.

The V gene is TRBV19, the J gene TRBJ2-1; 7 positions match TRBD2. The germline V gene encodes CDR1 LNHDA and CDR2 SQIVND (reference sequence). This CDR3 spans 15 amino acids. Unmatched junction bases numbered 4, after V lost 4 bases and J lost 1 base. This chain's CDR3 is CASSSWGGSYNEQFF. Here the CDR3 DNA reads TGTGCCAGTAGTAGTTGGGGGGGTTCCTACAATGAGCAGTTCTTC.

J is TRBJ2-5 and V is TRBV4-1; TRBD1 agrees at 7 bases. With 2 bases clipped from V and 2 bases from J, the junction kept 8 bases outside the gene matches. CDR1 is MGHRA, CDR2 YSYEKL, per germline. The CDR3 spans 16 residues. The CDR3 DNA reads as TGCGCCAGCAGCCAAACTCCAGGGGGTTGGCAAGAGACCCAGTACTTC. Its translation: CASSQTPGGWQETQYF.

The chain has TRBV19 and TRBJ2-5; D is perhaps TRBD2 (5 bases). This CDR3 comprises 14 residues. CDR1 and CDR2 (germline): LNHDA, SQIVND (reference sequence). With 4 bases removed from V and 1 base from J, the gap between germline ends came to 10 bases. In nucleotides, the CDR3 is TGTGCCAGTAGTAAAGAAGCGGCCCAAGAGACCCAGTACTTC. It specifies CASSKEAAQETQYF.

The chain couples TRBV18 to TRBJ2-3, with 9 bases fitting TRBD2. The CDR3 sequence is 15 residues long. Germline V gene data show CDR1 as KGHSH and CDR2 as LQKENI. V dropped 3 bases and J dropped 5; count of bases not matched to a gene: 6. The chain's CDR3 is CASSPLAGSGDTQYF. CDR3 nucleotides: TGTGCCAGCTCACCTCTAGCGGGGTCGGGAGATACGCAGTATTTT.

This sequence joins TRBV4-1 and TRBJ2-1, with TRBD2 matching 14 bases. Per germline, CDR1 MGHRA and CDR2 YSYEKL. The CDR3 is 16 amino acids. V was pared by 2 bases and J by 7 bases, with 4 bases of the junction left unmatched. In nucleotides, the CDR3 is TGCGCCAGCAGCCAATCTGGACTAGCGGGGGGAAATGAGCAGTTCTTC. Protein sequence: CASSQSGLAGGNEQFF.

This clone has only one observation. CDR3 nucleotides: TGCGCCAGCAGCTTACGACAGGGTCGGGACACTGAAGCTTTCTTT. This encodes CASSLRQGRDTEAFF. This chain uses TRBV5-1 with TRBJ1-1; 7 bases fit TRBD1. V trimming: 2 bases; J trimming: 3 bases; junction bases outside the gene matches: 7. The CDR3 extends over 15 amino acids. Germline CDR1 reads SGHRS; CDR2 reads YFSETQ.

V and J are TRBV25-1 and TRBJ2-7; D uncertain. Germline V lookup: CDR1 MGHDK, CDR2 SYGVNS. This CDR3 spans 13 amino acids. V gave up 5 bases and J gave up 5 bases, with 13 bases separating them. As DNA, the CDR3 is TGTGCCAGCAGTCACAAACAGTACCACGAGCAGTACTTC. Translated: CASSHKQYHEQYF.

The chain couples TRBV5-1 to TRBJ2-2; possibly TRBD1 for D (6 bases). Trimming took 5 bases from V and 5 from J, leaving 19 bases between them. The CDR3 totals 16 residues. CDR1 and CDR2 (germline): SGHRS, YFSETQ. The CDR3 is CASSESRRGRTGELFF. In nucleotides, the CDR3 is TGCGCCAGCAGTGAGTCCCGCAGGGGTCGTACCGGGGAGCTGTTTTTT.

This rearrangement joins TRBV19 to TRBJ1-5, with a possible D match to TRBD1 (5 bases). The CDR3 length is 13 residues. Deletions cut 7 bases from V and 3 bases from J, with 10 bases between. The germline gives CDR1 LNHDA, CDR2 SQIVND (reference sequence). CDR3 nucleotide sequence: TGTGCCAGTATACCAGGGTACAATCAGCCCCAGCATTTT. Its translation: CASIPGYNQPQHF.

The V and J genes are TRBV5-1 and TRBJ1-1, with 7 bases fitting TRBD1. The trim removed 7 bases at V and 2 bases at J, leaving 5 bases unmatched. Germline loops: CDR1 SGHRS, CDR2 YFSETQ. The CDR3 covers 13 residues. This chain's CDR3 is CASATGKNTEAFF. CDR3 DNA: TGCGCCAGCGCGACAGGGAAAAACACTGAAGCTTTCTTT.

This chain joins TRBV2 and TRBJ1-3; D is perhaps TRBD1 (6 bases). The V gene's germline CDR1 is SNHLY and CDR2 FYNNEI. The CDR3 runs to 14 residues. Trimming pared 4 bases from V and 4 bases from J, leaving 11 bases between. The CDR3 region is CASSAGELGNTIYF. The CDR3 DNA reads TGTGCCAGCAGTGCAGGGGAACTCGGAAACACCATATATTTT.

This chain connects TRBV29-1 to TRBJ1-3, with 7 bases lining up with TRBD1. The germline V gene encodes CDR1 SQVTM and CDR2 ANQGSEA. Trimming cost V 5 bases and J 0 bases; bases outside gene matches: 7. The CDR3 is 15 residues long. CDR3 loop: CSVRTGSSSGNTIYF. CDR3 bases: TGCAGCGTTCGGACAGGTTCGAGCTCTGGAAACACCATATATTTT.

The chain recombines TRBV19 with TRBJ1-1; no clear D. The V end was cut by 10 bases, the J end by 12 bases, with 15 bases between. Germline V gene sequence: CDR1 LNHDA, CDR2 SQIVND (reference sequence). The CDR3 contains 10 residues. The CDR3 reads CATRRDITFF. In DNA, the CDR3 is TGTGCCACACGTCGCGATATAACTTTCTTT.

V is TRBV7-8 and J is TRBJ1-6; TRBD1 aligns across 8 bases. CDR3 length equals 15 residues. V trimming: 6 bases; J trimming: 12 bases; junction bases outside the gene matches: 13. Germline V gene data show CDR1 as SGHVS and CDR2 as FQNEAQ. The CDR3 coding sequence is TGTGCCAGCAGGCAGCTGGACAGGGTGGGGGGACCCCTCCACTTT. It yields the protein CASRQLDRVGGPLHF. Filled out from reference TRBV7-8 and TRBJ1-6, the complete variable domain reads GAGVSQSPRYKVAKRGQDVALRCDPISGHVSLFWYQQALGQGPEFLTYFQNEAQLDKSGLPSDRFFAERPEGSVSTLKIQRTQQEDSAVYLCASRQLDRVGGPLHFGNGTRLTVT.

This clone was found a few times. The J gene is TRBJ1-2, the V gene TRBV5-6, with a tentative D call TRBD1 (6 bases). The germline gives CDR1 SGHDT, CDR2 YYEEEE. V lost 3 bases and J lost 0, with 21 bases in between. The CDR3 totals 18 residues. CDR3 sequence (DNA): TGTGCCAGCAGCTATGTCCTCCGGGACAAAAGCCCTAACTATGGCTACACCTTC. This translates into CASSYVLRDKSPNYGYTF.

The chain recombines TRBV4-1 with TRBJ2-1; D is possibly TRBD2 (6 bases). V lost 1 base and J 1 base, leaving 8 bases between the germline ends. The V gene's germline CDR1 is MGHRA and CDR2 YSYEKL. The CDR3 is 15 amino acids. CDR3 DNA sequence: TGCGCCAGCAGCCAAGGGGGAGGATCCTACAATGAGCAGTTCTTC. It specifies CASSQGGGSYNEQFF.

This rearrangement joins TRBV7-6 to TRBJ2-2; TRBD1 matches 10 bases. Germline loops: CDR1 SGHVS, CDR2 FNYEAQ. Trimming cost V 5 bases and J 5 bases; bases outside gene matches: 5. There are 15 residues in the CDR3. The CDR3: CASSIGQGGTGELFF. Here the CDR3 DNA reads TGTGCCAGCAGCATCGGACAGGGGGGAACCGGGGAGCTGTTTTTT.

This clone was observed a handful of times. The chain employs TRBV5-1 and TRBJ1-1; unclear D gene. Germline CDR1 and CDR2: SGHRS and YFSETQ. The CDR3 is 15 residues long. V dropped 0 bases and J dropped 1 base, with 10 bases sitting between them. The CDR3 sequence: CASSLGGSENTEAFF. The CDR3 nucleotides read TGCGCCAGCAGCTTGGGAGGATCAGAGAACACTGAAGCTTTCTTT.

The J gene is TRBJ1-5, the V gene TRBV28; D gene uncertain. The V end was cut by 4 bases, the J end by 2 bases, with 12 bases between. Germline V lookup: CDR1 MDHEN, CDR2 SYDVKM. The CDR3 runs 15 residues. The CDR3: CASSSRLRGNQPQHF. In DNA form, the CDR3 reads TGTGCCAGCAGTTCCCGGCTCCGGGGCAATCAGCCCCAGCATTTT.

This clone came up a few times. The chain employs TRBV10-3 and TRBJ1-2, with 7 bases matching TRBD1. This CDR3 comprises 15 residues. Per the germline V gene, CDR1 is ENHRY and CDR2 is SYGVKD. J was trimmed by 0 bases and V by 6 bases; bases with no gene match: 7. This chain's CDR3 is CAIRRRGLTNYGYTF. CDR3 nucleotide sequence: TGTGCCATCAGAAGGAGGGGGCTGACTAACTATGGCTACACCTTC.

CDR3 residues: CASARTGGREQYF. CDR3 DNA: TGTGCTAGTGCCAGGACGGGGGGCCGGGAGCAGTACTTC. The chain is built from TRBV12-5 and TRBJ2-7; tentative D call: TRBD2 (7 bases). There are 13 residues in the CDR3. The V gene's germline CDR1 is LGHNT and CDR2 FRNRAP. Deletions cut 7 bases from V and 7 bases from J, with 17 bases between.